This TCR beta chain was captured by sequencing in a study of T cell responses to AZD1222 COVID-19 vaccine (dated by TCRdb to 2020 to 2023). In terms of the full investigation: Because spike-specific TCR depth and breadth did not differ between the two schedules, AZD1222 recipients who got a second dose at roughly 4 weeks were pooled with those who got a second dose at roughly 12 weeks. A total of under 250 trial participants underwent TCR sequencing, of whom some 200 had received two doses of AZD1222 and about 26 had received two doses of the MenACWY control vaccine. Trial participants were enrolled into age subgroups of 18-55, 56-69 and 70-plus years, which contained about 160, 30 and 59 TCR-sequenced participants, respectively.

Comment on this clone: The target of this receptor is not known. The sample holds no much larger clone one base away, and base qualities are not on file.

The sample's time point label, in plain terms: baseline before first vaccination. The vaccinee samples were drawn from two UK trials, COV001 and COV002, one of which was a single-blind randomized controlled phase 2/3 trial testing AZD1222 (ChAdOx1 nCoV-19) in healthy adults. For TCRbeta chain sequencing, PBMC samples from trial participants were taken at day 0 and at day 28 after the second dose. Unmatched junction bases come to 2, with V trimmed by 0 bases and J by 10 bases. From the cysteine up to the phenylalanine, the CDR3 has a length of 13 residues. Only CDR3 DNA is held: 39 bases, read in frame from base 1. According to the germline V gene (reference sequence), CDR1 reads LNHDA and CDR2 reads SQIVND. The CDR3 regions of human TCRbeta chains were analyzed by immunosequencing. In the original analysis: TCRs in the repertoires were matched against a reference library of SARS-CoV-2-specific TCRs that had been generated with the MIRA antigen-specificity platform. Breadth meant the fraction of unique TCRs that were SARS-CoV-2-associated, whereas depth meant the fraction of total T cells that were SARS-CoV-2-associated. Using the MIRA data, every spike-specific TCR was mapped to the spike region that the TCR reacted to and assigned to either a CD4 or a CD8 class. Log10-transformed breadth and depth values were compared by one-way ANOVA with Sidak's multiple comparisons tests. The clones in this table, taken by TCRdb from immuneACCESS, are in-frame only. Not every clone is retained; where verified, under half of the shortfall comes from an unresolved V gene, and the cause of the rest is unknown. Clone size and the V and J calls come from that table; the DNA yielded D and trimming. For this sample the table gives 150,000 or so clones, of which approximately 90% were detected only once. The ten largest account for roughly 1.6% of the sample.

What the research found in general, with its limitations: Because no samples from the day 14 peak response were available, repertoires could be characterized only after the peak T cell response. Vaccine-associated CD4 TCRs spanned the whole spike protein, with dominant responses in regions 160-218 and 743-854. After two AZD1222 doses, spike-specific TCR breadth and depth were significantly higher than at day 0 and than in MenACWY recipients. Conclusions about previously exposed vaccinees are limited, since just five or six AZD1222 recipients were seropositive for SARS-CoV-2 at baseline. Most participants were white British and females outnumbered males, and the authors suggested that clonal diversity may have been underestimated. The 56-69-year group was small, and its depth increase did not reach significance, likely because of low power. Reportedly, almost half of the unique spike-specific TCRs recognized epitopes lying outside the regions that are mutated in the B.1.351 and B.1.1.7 variants.

The sequence came from an adult in good health. The sample in question was peripheral blood, obtained on day 0 of AZD1222 vaccination. The chain is made from TRBV19 and TRBJ1-4; 7 bases in between match TRBD1. CDR3 reads: CASSIDGQAKLFF. The DNA sequence follows: TGTGCCAGTAGTATAGACGGACAGGCAAAACTGTTTTTT.